The 13 T cell receptor beta chains presented below share a single source sample, sequenced in a study of T-cell reconstitution after alpha-beta-depleted transplantation in children. Researchers prepared the TCRbeta library using unique molecular identifiers, the study reports. TCRdb ran MiXCR on the PCR reads and lists one entry per CDR3 protein. The data hold about 200,000 distinct CDR3 sequences, with roughly 8.3% observed a single time. The input for sequencing was PBMCs, mostly from graft donor cells, taken 360 days after TCRalphabeta/CD19-depleted stem cell transplant. These TCRs come from a male patient under 10 years old who had a stem cell transplant for acute myeloid leukemia, so the T cells may come from the graft donor.

This clonotype showed up many times. V and J are TRBV3-1 and TRBJ2-7; TRBD2 matches 9 bases. CDR3 length: 14 amino acids. The V gene's germline CDR1 is LGHDT and CDR2 YNNKEL (reference sequence). V lost 3 bases and J lost 2; bases outside the gene matches: 2. The CDR3 nucleotides read TGTGCCAGCAGCCATGCTAGCGGGACCTACGAGCAGTACTTC. Translating gives CASSHASGTYEQYF.

V gene TRBV4-1 combines with J gene TRBJ2-7; D is possibly TRBD2 (5 bases). The CDR3 consists of 13 residues. Trimming removed 0 bases from V and 4 bases from J, with 7 bases in between. Looked up from germline, CDR1 is MGHRA and CDR2 is YSYEKL. The CDR3 spells CASSQEPGYEQYF. CDR3 DNA: TGCGCCAGCAGCCAAGAGCCGGGGTACGAGCAGTACTTC.

This clonotype was recorded many times. The chain combines TRBV14 with TRBJ2-5; either TRBD1 or TRBD2 may fit D (5 bases each). V lost 4 bases, J lost 7 bases, and 13 bases lay in between. Germline V gene data show CDR1 as SGHDN and CDR2 as FVKESK. The CDR3 consists of 13 residues. CDR3 nucleotide sequence: TGTGCCAGCAGCCCGGGAACTAGGGGGACCCAGTACTTC. This encodes CASSPGTRGTQYF.

The chain links TRBV12-3 or TRBV12-4 to TRBJ1-4, with 8 bases that match TRBD1. This CDR3 spans 17 amino acids. V dropped 3 bases and J dropped 10; count of bases not matched to a gene: 16. The CDR3 here is CASSFLHPQATGGKLFF. CDR3 in DNA: TGTGCCAGCAGTTTTCTCCACCCGCAGGCAACAGGGGGAAAACTGTTTTTT.

This clonotype showed up many times. The chain is built from TRBV4-2 and TRBJ2-2; D is ambiguous. The germline V gene has CDR1 LGHNA and CDR2 YNFKEQ. This CDR3 contains 19 residues. Trimming took 0 bases from V and 0 from J, leaving 17 bases between them. CDR3 sequence (DNA): TGTGCCAGCAGCCAAGAAGTAGCCTGGCATACCTCGAACACCGGGGAGCTGTTTTTT. Protein sequence: CASSQEVAWHTSNTGELFF.

This clonotype was found many times. In nucleotides, the CDR3 is TGTGCCAGCAGTTTATCGGACAGGGTCTATGGCTACACCTTC. Translating gives CASSLSDRVYGYTF. This chain uses TRBV28 with TRBJ1-2, with TRBD1 matching 8 bases. The germline V gene encodes CDR1 MDHEN and CDR2 SYDVKM. V lost 1 base and J lost 4; bases outside the gene matches: 2. The CDR3 contains 14 residues.

V and J are TRBV7-3 and TRBJ2-1; possibly TRBD1 for D (5 bases). The ends were cut back, 5 bases at V and 3 bases at J, with 11 bases in the middle. CDR3 length: 14 residues. Per germline, CDR1 SGHTA and CDR2 FQGTGA. The CDR3 spells CASSPSRGYNEQFF. CDR3 nucleotides: TGTGCCAGCAGCCCCAGTAGGGGCTACAATGAGCAGTTCTTC.

This clonotype was recorded many times. This chain links TRBV9 with TRBJ2-5; 7 positions match TRBD1. The V and J ends lost 4 bases and 5 bases, in that order; junction bases with no gene match: 8. CDR1 and CDR2 from the germline V gene are SGDLS and YYNGEE. The CDR3 has 14 residues. CDR3 residues: CASSRTGSVETQYF. DNA for the CDR3: TGTGCCAGCAGCCGGACAGGTAGTGTGGAGACCCAGTACTTC.

The sample holds a few counts of this clonotype. The V call is TRBV29-1, the J call TRBJ2-1; 9 bases are shared with TRBD2. CDR1 is SQVTM, CDR2 ANQGSEA, per germline. CDR3 length equals 18 residues. With V trimmed by 6 bases and J by 1 base, 16 bases remained unmatched. The CDR3 nucleotides read TGCAGCGTCATAAGCGCAGGCGGGGGGGCGAAATCCTACAATGAGCAGTTCTTC. This encodes CSVISAGGGAKSYNEQFF.

The genes are TRBV2 and TRBJ2-2, with TRBD1 identical over 9 bases. The CDR3 covers 17 residues. CDR1 SNHLY and CDR2 FYNNEI come from the germline V gene. V gave up 3 bases and J gave up 4 bases; unmatched junction bases: 9. DNA of the CDR3: TGTGCCAGCAGTGACTGGTCGAGGGACAGGGTCACCGGGGAGCTGTTTTTT. Encoded protein: CASSDWSRDRVTGELFF. The whole variable domain, filled in from reference TRBV2 and TRBJ2-2, reads EPEVTQTPSHQVTQMGQEVILRCVPISNHLYFYWYRQILGQKVEFLVSFYNNEISEKSEIFDDQFSVERPDGSNFTLKIRSTKLEDSAMYFCASSDWSRDRVTGELFFGEGSRLTVL.

This clonotype has more than one count but fewer than ten. The rearrangement uses TRBV7-8 and TRBJ2-2; D is possibly TRBD2 (5 bases). Germline CDR1 reads SGHVS; CDR2 reads FQNEAQ. V shed 5 bases and J shed 6 bases, with 10 bases lying between them. The CDR3 spans 13 residues. DNA for the CDR3: TGTGCCAGCAGCATCCCCGGGGCCGGGGAGCTGTTTTTT. Its translation is CASSIPGAGELFF.

This clonotype has a count of ten or more. The chain combines TRBV6-1 with TRBJ2-1; no clear D. The CDR3 runs 14 residues. V was clipped by 6 bases and J by 9 bases, with 18 bases between them. Looked up from germline, CDR1 is MNHNS and CDR2 is SASEGT. The CDR3 spells CASSSILGVGEQFF. CDR3 in DNA: TGTGCCAGCAGCTCGATCCTAGGAGTAGGTGAGCAGTTCTTC.

The sample holds a few counts of this clonotype. V and J are TRBV20-1 and TRBJ1-4; weak D call: TRBD1 (5 bases). The V gene lost 0 bases and the J gene lost 6 bases, with 11 bases spanning the gap. The CDR3 length is 14 residues. Germline V CDR1 and CDR2: DFQATT, SNEGSKA (reference sequence). Here the CDR3 reads CSARDPGQDEKLFF. In DNA form, the CDR3 reads TGCAGTGCTAGAGATCCAGGGCAGGATGAAAAACTGTTTTTT.